This T cell receptor beta chain was sequenced in a study of T cells in Graves' hyperthyroidism and ophthalmopathy. Researchers took RNA transcripts and amplified the TCR beta CDR3 regions from them. The TCR CDR3 first-round RT-PCR relied on the HTBI primer set. TCRdb passed the multiplex PCR reads through MiXCR, listing each CDR3 protein once. The sample lists around 390,000 distinct CDR3 sequences, about 14% seen once, with about 18% in the top ten. There are many counts of this clonotype. Germline V gives CDR1 SGHTS, CDR2 YDEGEE. V lost 5 bases and J lost 4, with 12 bases in between. The CDR3 covers 13 residues.

The chain recombines TRBV5-8 with TRBJ1-2; D possibly corresponds to TRBD1 (5 bases). Source material: blood. This TCR came from a woman under 40 with Graves' ophthalmopathy. CDR3 amino acids: CASRLGGIYGYTF. Here the CDR3 DNA reads TGTGCCAGCAGACTCGGGGGAATCTATGGCTACACCTTC.